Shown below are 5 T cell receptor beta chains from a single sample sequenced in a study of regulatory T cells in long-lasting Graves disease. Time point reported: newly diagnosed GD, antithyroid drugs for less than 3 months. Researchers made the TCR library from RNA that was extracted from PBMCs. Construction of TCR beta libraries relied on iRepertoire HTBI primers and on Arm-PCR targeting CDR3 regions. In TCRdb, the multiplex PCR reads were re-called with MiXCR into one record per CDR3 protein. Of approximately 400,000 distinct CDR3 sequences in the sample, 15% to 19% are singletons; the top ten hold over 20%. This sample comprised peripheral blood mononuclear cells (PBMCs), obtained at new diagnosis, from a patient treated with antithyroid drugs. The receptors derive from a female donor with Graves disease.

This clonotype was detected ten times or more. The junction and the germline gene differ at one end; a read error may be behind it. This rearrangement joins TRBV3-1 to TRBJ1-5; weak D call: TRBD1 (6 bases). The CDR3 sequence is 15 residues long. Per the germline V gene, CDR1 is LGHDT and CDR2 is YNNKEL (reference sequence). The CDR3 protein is CASSKEVGAAQPQHF. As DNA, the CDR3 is TGTGCCAGCAGCAAAGAGGTGGGGGCTGCTCAGCCCCAGCATTTT.

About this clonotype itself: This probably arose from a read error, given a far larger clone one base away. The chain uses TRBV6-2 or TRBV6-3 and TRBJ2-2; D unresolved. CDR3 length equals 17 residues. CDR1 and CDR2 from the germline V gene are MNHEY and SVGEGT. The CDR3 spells CATSDSEEHKNTGELFF. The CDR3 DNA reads TGTGCCACCAGTGATTCAGAGGAACACAAGAACACCGGGGAGCTGTTTTTT.

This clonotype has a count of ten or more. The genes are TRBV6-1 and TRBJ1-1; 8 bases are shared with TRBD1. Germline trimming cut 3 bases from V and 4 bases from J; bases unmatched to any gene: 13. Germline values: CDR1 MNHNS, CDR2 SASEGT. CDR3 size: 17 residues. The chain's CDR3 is CASSDYDRGAYPTEAFF. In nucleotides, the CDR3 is TGTGCCAGCAGTGACTACGACAGGGGCGCGTATCCCACTGAAGCTTTCTTT.

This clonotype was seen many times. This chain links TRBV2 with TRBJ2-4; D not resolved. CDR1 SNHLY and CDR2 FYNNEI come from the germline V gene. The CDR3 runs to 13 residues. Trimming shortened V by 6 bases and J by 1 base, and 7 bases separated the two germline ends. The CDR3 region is CASSHPAKNIQYF. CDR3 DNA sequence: TGTGCCAGCAGCCATCCGGCCAAAAACATTCAGTACTTC.

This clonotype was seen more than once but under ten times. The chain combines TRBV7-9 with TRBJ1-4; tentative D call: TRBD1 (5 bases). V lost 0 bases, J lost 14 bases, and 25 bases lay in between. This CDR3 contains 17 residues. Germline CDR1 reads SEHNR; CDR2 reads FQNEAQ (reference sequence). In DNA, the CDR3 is TGTGCCAGCAGCTTAGCCGGGGCAGACAGCATAATGAAAAGGCTGTTTTTT. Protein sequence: CASSLAGADSIMKRLFF.